This TCR beta chain was sequenced during a study of blood T cell repertoires in COVID-19. Study in general: Sites across the United States, Italy and Spain contributed samples from acute and convalescent COVID-19. PBMCs, B-cell-depleted T cells, or T cells provided the cDNA or gDNA that made up the material.

CDR1 LNHDA and CDR2 SQIVND come from the germline V gene (reference sequence). The CDR3 is 15 amino acids. The V end lost 2 bases, the J end lost 1 base, and 9 bases lay between the germline ends. The protocol was immunoSEQ multiplex PCR, while the TCRdb copy is restricted to in-frame clones and leaves out a portion. Of approximately 220,000 clones in the sample, about 88% are singletons; the top ten hold roughly 0.7%. The chain couples TRBV19 to TRBJ1-5, with D perhaps TRBD1 (6 bases). This TCR derives from a man aged 35 to 55 with acute or convalescent COVID-19. Sequenced input: peripheral blood. The CDR3 sequence is CASSIQGPSNQPQHF. CDR3 DNA sequence: TGTGCCAGTAGTATACAGGGGCCGAGCAATCAGCCCCAGCATTTT.